The source of this TCR beta chain is a study of radiation and T cells in renal cell carcinoma. Study details: Nephrectomy followed 15 Gy stereotactic body radiation by 4 weeks.

The sample's time point: baseline pretreatment blood. Stated treatment: 15 Gy SBRT to primary tumor, nephrectomy 4 weeks later. Assay: immunoSEQ multiplex PCR; the TCRdb copy retains only in-frame clones and omits some. The sample has 95,000 or so clones; 75% to 90% are singletons. The CDR3 has 13 amino acids. CDR1 and CDR2 (germline): SGHKS, YYEKEE (reference sequence). The ends were cut back, 0 bases at V and 1 base at J, with 4 bases in the middle. This chain joins TRBV5-5 and TRBJ1-1; D is undetermined. The source material was blood, sampled from a patient whose treatment included radiotherapy and nephrectomy. This TCR was sampled from a man aged 50-60 years with renal cell carcinoma. CDR3 in DNA: TGTGCCAGCAGCTTGGAGCCGAACACTGAAGCTTTCTTT. Its protein is CASSLEPNTEAFF.